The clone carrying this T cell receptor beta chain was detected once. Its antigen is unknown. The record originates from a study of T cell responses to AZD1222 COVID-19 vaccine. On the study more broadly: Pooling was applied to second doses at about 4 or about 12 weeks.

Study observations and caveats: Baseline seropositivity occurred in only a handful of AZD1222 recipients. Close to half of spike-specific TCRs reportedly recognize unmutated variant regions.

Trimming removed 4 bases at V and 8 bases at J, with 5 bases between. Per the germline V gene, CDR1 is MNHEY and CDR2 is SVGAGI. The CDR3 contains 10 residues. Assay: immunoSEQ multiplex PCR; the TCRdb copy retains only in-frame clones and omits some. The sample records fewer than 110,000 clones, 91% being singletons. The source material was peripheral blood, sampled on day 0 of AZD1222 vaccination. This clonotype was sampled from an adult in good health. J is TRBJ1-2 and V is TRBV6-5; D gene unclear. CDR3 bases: TGTGCCAGCAGTTCTGTCGGCTACACCTTC. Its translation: CASSSVGYTF.